These 31 T cell receptor beta chains were sequenced from one sample in a study of shared clonotypes between healthy human individuals. Method: immunoSEQ multiplex PCR; TCRdb's copy keeps in-frame clones and lacks some. Among about 180,000 clones listed, about 93% were seen once. Sample: naive CD4+ T cells sorted from blood. The subset was: CD45RA+ positively selected. The receptors shown here come from a woman in her 30s in good health.

This clone has a handful of counts. The CDR3 loop reads CASSPTGVRNQPQHF. As DNA, the CDR3 is TGTGCCAGCTCACCTACGGGGGTTCGGAATCAGCCCCAGCATTTT. This chain uses TRBV18 with TRBJ1-5; weak D call: TRBD1 (5 bases). V lost 3 bases to trimming and J lost 4 bases, with 13 bases between them. CDR3 length: 15 residues. Germline V lookup: CDR1 KGHSH, CDR2 LQKENI.

The chain couples TRBV18 to TRBJ2-5; 7 bases are shared with TRBD1. The better agreement between TRBJ2-7 and the DNA end casts doubt on the J call. The CDR3 sequence is 13 residues long. The germline V gene has CDR1 KGHSH and CDR2 LQKENI. The CDR3 is CASSPEGGIEQYF. In nucleotides, the CDR3 is TGTGCCAGCTCACCGGAAGGGGGCATCGAGCAGTACTTC.

V usage is TRBV10-3 and J usage is TRBJ2-1; 10 bases align to TRBD2. Germline-derived CDR1 and CDR2 are ENHRY and SYGVKD. This CDR3 is built from 15 residues. Germline trimming cut 4 bases from V and 0 bases from J; bases unmatched to any gene: 0. CDR3 loop: CAISASGSSYNEQFF. The CDR3 nucleotides are TGTGCCATCAGTGCTAGCGGGAGCTCCTACAATGAGCAGTTCTTC.

This chain joins TRBV4-1 and TRBJ1-6; D is uncertain. Between the trimmed V and J ends, which lost 2 bases and 4 bases, there was a span of 6 bases. Germline CDR1 and CDR2: MGHRA and YSYEKL. The CDR3 runs to 14 residues. The DNA of the CDR3 is TGCGCCAGCAGCCAAATCGTTTATAATTCACCCCTCCACTTT. It encodes CASSQIVYNSPLHF.

The chain joins TRBV5-5 to TRBJ2-7; 7 nucleotides align to TRBD2. Germline CDR1 and CDR2: SGHKS and YYEKEE (reference sequence). The V gene end was trimmed by 0 bases and the J gene end by 2 bases; junction bases not matched to a gene: 5. The CDR3 loop spans 15 amino acids. CDR3 coding DNA: TGTGCCAGCAGCTTGGTAGCGGGCCAAACCTACGAGCAGTACTTC. Encoded protein: CASSLVAGQTYEQYF.

The count of this clone is one. The chain recombines TRBV4-2 with TRBJ1-5, with D perhaps matching TRBD1 (5 bases). Looked up from germline, CDR1 is LGHNA and CDR2 is YNFKEQ. Deletions cut 0 bases from V and 6 bases from J, with 15 bases between. The CDR3 loop spans 16 amino acids. CDR3 DNA sequence: TGTGCCAGCAGCCAAGAACGGGTTGGGGGGACTCAGCCCCAGCATTTT. It encodes CASSQERVGGTQPQHF.

The chain uses TRBV4-1 and TRBJ1-4; D is ambiguous. The germline CDR1 and CDR2 sequences are MGHRA and YSYEKL. V gave up 3 bases and J gave up 8 bases, with 10 bases separating them. CDR3 length equals 13 residues. CDR3 loop: CASSQGLLEKLFF. CDR3 coding DNA: TGCGCCAGCAGCCAGGGTTTATTGGAAAAACTGTTTTTT.

The rearrangement links TRBV7-6 to TRBJ2-3; 9 nucleotides line up with TRBD1. V lost 1 base to trimming and J lost 4 bases; unmatched junction nucleotides: 3. Germline V CDR1 and CDR2: SGHVS, FNYEAQ. The CDR3 runs 15 residues. CDR3 in amino acids: CASSLVGQGADTQYF. CDR3 DNA sequence: TGTGCCAGCAGCTTAGTGGGACAGGGCGCAGATACGCAGTATTTT. The full variable domain, with the rest looked up from reference TRBV7-6 and TRBJ2-3, is GAGVSQSPRYKVTKRGQDVALRCDPISGHVSLYWYRQALGQGPEFLTYFNYEAQQDKSGLPNDRFSAERPEGSISTLTIQRTEQRDSAMYRCASSLVGQGADTQYFGPGTRLTVL.

The gene calls are TRBV4-2 and TRBJ1-6; perhaps TRBD1 as D (5 bases). Germline V CDR1 and CDR2: LGHNA, YNFKEQ. The CDR3 runs 15 residues. With 0 bases removed from V and 11 bases from J, the gap between germline ends came to 14 bases. Here the CDR3 DNA reads TGTGCCAGCAGCCAAGATATTGAGGGCAGGGCACCCCTCCACTTT. Translation: CASSQDIEGRAPLHF.

V is TRBV28 and J is TRBJ2-5; 8 bases are a match to TRBD1. Germline V lookup: CDR1 MDHEN, CDR2 SYDVKM. With 3 bases clipped from V and 5 bases from J, the junction kept 11 bases outside the gene matches. The CDR3 consists of 16 residues. CDR3 sequence reads: CASSFAGRGPGETQYF. In nucleotides, the CDR3 is TGTGCCAGCAGTTTTGCAGGCAGGGGGCCGGGGGAGACCCAGTACTTC.

V and J are TRBV25-1 and TRBJ1-5; D uncertain. Trimming removed 3 bases from V and 6 bases from J, with 12 bases in between. The germline V gene encodes CDR1 MGHDK and CDR2 SYGVNS. The CDR3 contains 14 residues. CDR3 residues: CASSEPAAGQPQHF. CDR3 nucleotide sequence: TGTGCCAGCAGTGAGCCAGCGGCGGGTCAGCCCCAGCATTTT.

The J gene is TRBJ1-1, the V gene TRBV11-2; no firm D call. Per germline, CDR1 SGHAT and CDR2 FQNNGV. Trimming took off 3 bases at V and 3 bases at J, with 11 bases between the two ends. There are 14 residues in the CDR3. The CDR3 protein is CASSFRGVDTEAFF. In nucleotides, the CDR3 is TGTGCCAGCAGCTTCCGGGGAGTAGACACTGAAGCTTTCTTT. Based on the CDR3 plus reference TRBV11-2 and TRBJ1-1, the full variable domain is EAGVAQSPRYKIIEKRQSVAFWCNPISGHATLYWYQQILGQGPKLLIQFQNNGVVDDSQLPKDRFSAERLKGVDSTLKIQPAKLEDSAVYLCASSFRGVDTEAFFGQGTRLTVV.

This sequence joins TRBV4-2 and TRBJ2-7, with TRBD2 identical over 9 bases. V was clipped by 0 bases and J by 3 bases; unmatched bases: 6. Germline CDR1 is LGHNA and CDR2 is YNFKEQ. The CDR3 is made up of 16 amino acids. CDR3 loop: CASSQEAGGTYYEQYF. Here the CDR3 DNA reads TGTGCCAGCAGCCAAGAAGCGGGAGGTACCTACTACGAGCAGTACTTC.

This clone was observed once. The chain carries TRBV2 and TRBJ1-1; D is undetermined. V was clipped by 6 bases and J by 4 bases, with 9 bases between them. The germline V gene encodes CDR1 SNHLY and CDR2 FYNNEI. This CDR3 contains 12 residues. CDR3 bases: TGTGCCAGCAGCTATGTCGGCACTGAAGCTTTCTTT. Translation gives CASSYVGTEAFF.

V gene TRBV28 combines with J gene TRBJ1-4, with 7 bases aligning to TRBD1. V was clipped by 5 bases and J by 4 bases; unmatched bases: 4. The CDR3 extends over 14 amino acids. Germline-derived CDR1 and CDR2 are MDHEN and SYDVKM. Written as DNA, the CDR3 is TGTGCCAGCAGTGCCGGGACAGTTAATGAAAAACTGTTTTTT. This translates into CASSAGTVNEKLFF.

J is TRBJ2-1 and V is TRBV7-7; no definite D call. There are 14 residues in the CDR3. The germline V gene encodes CDR1 SSHAT and CDR2 FNYEAQ (reference sequence). V was pared by 5 bases and J by 8 bases, with 16 bases between. The CDR3 region has the DNA TGTGCCAGCAGCCCCCATTCTGCGGTGGATGAGCAGTTCTTC. This codes for CASSPHSAVDEQFF.

The chain recombines TRBV28 with TRBJ2-5; 7 bases are shared with TRBD2. Gene TRBJ2-7 matches the end of the DNA better, so the J call may be wrong. The CDR3 loop spans 14 amino acids. CDR1 and CDR2 from the germline V gene are MDHEN and SYDVKM. The CDR3 sequence: CASSSGAGPYEQYF. CDR3 sequence (DNA): TGTGCCAGCAGCTCGGGAGCGGGACCCTACGAGCAGTACTTC.

The chain is built from TRBV5-1 and TRBJ1-1; 7 bases line up with TRBD1. The V segment lost 5 bases and the J segment 6 bases; nucleotides outside the gene matches: 4. Looked up from germline, CDR1 is SGHRS and CDR2 is YFSETQ. There are 12 residues in the CDR3. The CDR3 loop reads CASRYDRAEAFF. The CDR3 region has the DNA TGCGCCAGCAGGTATGACAGGGCTGAAGCTTTCTTT.

The chain has TRBV28 and TRBJ2-7, with D possibly being TRBD1 or TRBD2 (5 bases each). Germline V CDR1 and CDR2: MDHEN, SYDVKM. The CDR3 extends over 13 amino acids. V was pared by 7 bases and J by 6 bases, with 16 bases between. The CDR3 sequence: CASTNEGILEQYF. The CDR3 DNA sequence: TGTGCCAGCACCAACGAGGGGATCCTCGAGCAGTACTTC.

This clone has just a few counts. The rearrangement joins TRBV19 to TRBJ1-5; no clear D. CDR1 LNHDA and CDR2 SQIVND come from the germline V gene (reference sequence). The CDR3 is 12 amino acids. V lost 3 bases to trimming and J lost 9 bases, with 9 bases between them. The CDR3 DNA is TGTGCCAGTAGTATGGGCCTGGCGCCCCAGCATTTT. Translation: CASSMGLAPQHF.

The V and J genes are TRBV18 and TRBJ2-7; D is ambiguous. V lost 3 bases to trimming and J lost 2 bases, with 11 bases between them. Per germline, CDR1 KGHSH and CDR2 LQKENI. CDR3 length equals 14 residues. Written as DNA, the CDR3 is TGTGCCAGCTCACCCGTACCGCCGCCCTACGAGCAGTACTTC. Protein sequence: CASSPVPPPYEQYF.

The sample holds one count of this clone. The chain has TRBV7-8 and TRBJ2-7, with 11 bases that match TRBD2. The CDR3 has 17 residues. V was pared by 5 bases and J by 5 bases, with 14 bases of the junction left unmatched. Germline-derived CDR1 and CDR2 are SGHVS and FQNEAQ. This chain's CDR3 is CASSPPFTSGRSHEQYF. CDR3 sequence (DNA): TGTGCCAGCAGCCCCCCCTTCACTAGCGGGAGATCCCACGAGCAGTACTTC. Based on the CDR3 plus reference TRBV7-8 and TRBJ2-7, the full variable domain is GAGVSQSPRYKVAKRGQDVALRCDPISGHVSLFWYQQALGQGPEFLTYFQNEAQLDKSGLPSDRFFAERPEGSVSTLKIQRTQQEDSAVYLCASSPPFTSGRSHEQYFGPGTRLTVT.

The V and J genes are TRBV11-3 and TRBJ2-5; D is ambiguous. The closer fit of TRBJ2-7 to the DNA end suggests the J call may be wrong. The V gene's germline CDR1 is SGHNT and CDR2 YENEEA. The length of the CDR3 is 13 residues. The CDR3 is CASSSGRSYEQYF. The CDR3 DNA sequence: TGTGCCAGCAGCTCCGGACGGAGCTACGAGCAGTACTTC.

J is TRBJ1-4 and V is TRBV5-1; TRBD1 agrees at 8 bases. This CDR3 has 15 amino acids. V gave up 4 bases and J gave up 7 bases; unmatched junction bases: 9. CDR1 SGHRS and CDR2 YFSETQ come from the germline V gene. The CDR3 DNA sequence: TGCGCCAGCAGCCCACGGACAGGGCTGGGTGAAAAACTGTTTTTT. Residues: CASSPRTGLGEKLFF.

The chain employs TRBV23-1 and TRBJ2-4, with D perhaps TRBD2 (6 bases). TRBV23-1 is annotated as an ORF whose role is uncertain. Trimming took off 4 bases at V and 3 bases at J, with 16 bases between the two ends. The CDR3 totals 16 residues. This CDR3 reads CASSRRGRRGKNIQYF. The CDR3 coding sequence is TGCGCCAGCAGTCGTCGGGGGAGGCGGGGCAAAAACATTCAGTACTTC.

The chain couples TRBV11-2 to TRBJ1-2; unclear D gene. Per germline, CDR1 SGHAT and CDR2 FQNNGV. This CDR3 is 15 amino acids long. Trimming pared 1 base from V and 6 bases from J, leaving 15 bases between. CDR3 residues: CASSLGYSHNDGYTF. CDR3 nucleotide sequence: TGTGCCAGCAGCTTAGGTTACAGCCACAATGATGGCTACACCTTC.

The rearrangement links TRBV28 to TRBJ2-7; possible D gene TRBD1, 6 bases. The CDR3 has 15 amino acids. V was cut by 7 bases and J by 2 bases, with 18 bases left in between. Germline-derived CDR1 and CDR2 are MDHEN and SYDVKM. DNA of the CDR3: TGTGCCAGCAATTCACCCACAGGGTATACCTACGAGCAGTACTTC. Encoded protein: CASNSPTGYTYEQYF.

This chain connects TRBV9 to TRBJ1-5; possible D gene TRBD1, 6 bases. The V end lost 2 bases, the J end lost 3 bases, and 12 bases lay between the germline ends. Per germline, CDR1 SGDLS and CDR2 YYNGEE. CDR3 length equals 15 residues. In nucleotides, the CDR3 is TGTGCCAGCAGCGTGGAAGGGGGAGTCAATCAGCCCCAGCATTTT. Amino acids: CASSVEGGVNQPQHF.

This chain uses TRBV9 with TRBJ2-3; TRBD2 matches at 8 bases. Germline lookup yields CDR1 SGDLS and CDR2 YYNGEE. CDR3 length: 15 amino acids. Trimming removed 0 bases from V and 3 bases from J; junction bases left unmatched: 3. The CDR3, as DNA: TGTGCCAGCAGCGTAGCGGGAGGGCCTACAGATACGCAGTATTTT. Translated: CASSVAGGPTDTQYF.

The J gene is TRBJ2-7, the V gene TRBV28; 7 nucleotides line up with TRBD1. After removal of 4 bases from V and 4 bases from J, the junction contained 7 bases not matched to a gene. This CDR3 is built from 14 residues. The germline CDR1 and CDR2 sequences are MDHEN and SYDVKM. CDR3 sequence reads: CASSSPGTEYEQYF. The CDR3 DNA follows: TGTGCCAGCAGTTCCCCCGGGACAGAATACGAGCAGTACTTC.

This chain links TRBV28 with TRBJ1-4; D is unclear. V was clipped by 3 bases and J by 7 bases, with 12 bases between them. The CDR3 loop spans 14 amino acids. The V gene's germline CDR1 is MDHEN and CDR2 SYDVKM. The CDR3 here is CASSLGWGFEKLFF. For the CDR3, the DNA is TGTGCCAGCAGTTTGGGGTGGGGTTTTGAAAAACTGTTTTTT.